This TCR beta chain was retrieved from a study of early T cells in non-severe SARS-CoV-2 infection. Study-level information: Bulk RNA isolated from unsorted whole blood underwent sequencing; chains were not paired. Overall study results and limits: Using VDJdb, the matching emphasized anti-spike CD8 responses while missing private and CD4 specificities.

This clonotype has just a few counts. What it binds is unknown. The CDR3 loop spans 13 amino acids. V was clipped by 6 bases and J by 10 bases, with 13 bases between them. The germline V gene encodes CDR1 SNHLY and CDR2 FYNNEI. Individual cDNA molecules received unique molecular identifiers. Using its own MiXCR run on the 5' RACE reads, TCRdb lists one record per CDR3 protein. The sample lists 70,000 or so distinct CDR3 sequences, roughly 13% occurring once. The TCR was taken from an adult who was a healthcare worker with PCR-confirmed SARS-CoV-2 infection or an uninfected control (not recorded which). Input material: whole blood. The V and J genes are TRBV2 and TRBJ1-6; a weak D match, TRBD1 (5 bases). The CDR3 spells CASSTGLGSPLHF. The CDR3 DNA sequence: TGTGCCAGCAGCACGGGGCTTGGATCACCCCTCCACTTT. The entire variable domain, with the rest obtained from reference TRBV2 and TRBJ1-6, is as follows: EPEVTQTPSHQVTQMGQEVILRCVPISNHLYFYWYRQILGQKVEFLVSFYNNEISEKSEIFDDQFSVERPDGSNFTLKIRSTKLEDSAMYFCASSTGLGSPLHFGNGTRLTVT.